This T cell receptor beta chain derives from a study of blood T cell repertoires in COVID-19. This clone was observed once. The CDR3 consists of 16 residues. V trimming: 7 bases; J trimming: 0 bases; junction bases outside the gene matches: 8. The germline V gene has CDR1 SNHLY and CDR2 FYNNEI. Only in-frame clones appear in the TCRdb table, and some are missing; sequencing was by immunoSEQ multiplex PCR. The profile shows a few hundred thousand clones, about 88% of them singletons. The V call is TRBV2, the J call TRBJ2-1; 8 nucleotides line up with TRBD2. Source material: PBMCs or T cells enriched from blood (not recorded which). The source of this sequence is a woman aged 25 to 39 who had recovered from COVID-19. DNA for the CDR3: TGTGCCAGCATGAGGGTTCGGGAGGGCTCCTACAATGAGCAGTTCTTC. Its translation is CASMRVREGSYNEQFF.